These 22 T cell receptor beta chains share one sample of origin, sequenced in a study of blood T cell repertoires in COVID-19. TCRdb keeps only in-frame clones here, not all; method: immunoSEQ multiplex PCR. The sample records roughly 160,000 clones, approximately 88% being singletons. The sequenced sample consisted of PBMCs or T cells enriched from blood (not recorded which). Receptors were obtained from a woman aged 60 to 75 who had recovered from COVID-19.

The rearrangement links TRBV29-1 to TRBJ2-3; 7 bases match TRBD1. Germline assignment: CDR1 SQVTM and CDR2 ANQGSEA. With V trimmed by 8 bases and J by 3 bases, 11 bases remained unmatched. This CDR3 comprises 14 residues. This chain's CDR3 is CSWEGRGPTDTQYF. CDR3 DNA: TGCAGCTGGGAAGGTAGGGGGCCGACAGATACGCAGTATTTT.

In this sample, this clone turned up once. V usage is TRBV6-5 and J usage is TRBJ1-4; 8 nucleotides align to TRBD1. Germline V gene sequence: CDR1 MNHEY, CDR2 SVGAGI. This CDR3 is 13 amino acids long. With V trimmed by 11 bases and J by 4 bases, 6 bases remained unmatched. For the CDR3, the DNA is TGTGCCTCACAGGACAGGGTTAATGAAAAACTGTTTTTT. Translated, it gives CASQDRVNEKLFF.

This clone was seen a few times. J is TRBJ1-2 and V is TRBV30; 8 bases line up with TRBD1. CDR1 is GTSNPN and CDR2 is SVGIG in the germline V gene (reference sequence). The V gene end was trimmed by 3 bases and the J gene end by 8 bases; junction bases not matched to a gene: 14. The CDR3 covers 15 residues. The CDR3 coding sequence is TGTGCCTGGAGGCGTCGGGGGACAGGAGGTTACGGCTACACCTTC. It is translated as CAWRRRGTGGYGYTF.

The CDR3 DNA sequence: TGTGCCAGCAAGAAAGGGGGCGGCACTAATGAAAAACTGTTTTTT. This codes for CASKKGGGTNEKLFF. This chain connects TRBV27 to TRBJ1-4; 7 bases fit TRBD1. The CDR3 is 15 residues long. Per germline, CDR1 MNHEY and CDR2 SMNVEV (reference sequence). The junction had 7 bases not matched to a gene; V was cut back by 7 bases and J by 2 bases.

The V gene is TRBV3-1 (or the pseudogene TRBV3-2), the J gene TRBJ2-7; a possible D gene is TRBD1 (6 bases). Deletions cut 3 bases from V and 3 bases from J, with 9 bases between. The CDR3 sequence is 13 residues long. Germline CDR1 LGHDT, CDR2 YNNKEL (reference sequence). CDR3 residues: CASSHLQGYEQYF. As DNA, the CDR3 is TGTGCCAGCAGCCACCTACAGGGCTACGAGCAGTACTTC.

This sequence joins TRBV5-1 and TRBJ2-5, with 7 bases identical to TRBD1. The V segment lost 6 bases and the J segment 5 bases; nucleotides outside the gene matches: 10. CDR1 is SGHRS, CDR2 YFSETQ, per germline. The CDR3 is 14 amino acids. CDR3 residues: CASKRGQSGETQYF. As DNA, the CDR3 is TGCGCCAGCAAAAGGGGACAGTCTGGGGAGACCCAGTACTTC.

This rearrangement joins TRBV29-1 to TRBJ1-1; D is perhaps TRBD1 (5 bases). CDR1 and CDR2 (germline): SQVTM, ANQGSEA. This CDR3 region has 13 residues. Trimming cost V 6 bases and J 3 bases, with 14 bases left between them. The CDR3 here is CSVRPGLYTEAFF. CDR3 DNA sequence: TGCAGCGTGAGACCAGGGCTTTACACTGAAGCTTTCTTT.

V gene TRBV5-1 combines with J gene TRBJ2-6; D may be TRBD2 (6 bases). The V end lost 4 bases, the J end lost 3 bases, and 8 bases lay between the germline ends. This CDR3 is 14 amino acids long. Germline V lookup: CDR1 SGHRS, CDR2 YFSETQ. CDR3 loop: CASSGGGGANVLTF. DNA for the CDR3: TGCGCCAGCAGCGGGGGAGGTGGGGCCAACGTCCTGACTTTC. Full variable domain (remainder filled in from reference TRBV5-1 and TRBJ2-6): KAGVTQTPRYLIKTRGQQVTLSCSPISGHRSVSWYQQTPGQGLQFLFEYFSETQRNKGNFPGRFSGRQFSNSRSEMNVSTLELGDSALYLCASSGGGGANVLTFGAGSRLTVL.

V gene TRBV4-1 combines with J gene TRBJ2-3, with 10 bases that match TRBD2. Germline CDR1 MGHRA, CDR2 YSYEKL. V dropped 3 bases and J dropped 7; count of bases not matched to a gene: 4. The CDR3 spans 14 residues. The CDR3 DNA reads TGCGCCAGCAGCCACCGGACTAGCGGATATACGCAGTATTTT. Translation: CASSHRTSGYTQYF.

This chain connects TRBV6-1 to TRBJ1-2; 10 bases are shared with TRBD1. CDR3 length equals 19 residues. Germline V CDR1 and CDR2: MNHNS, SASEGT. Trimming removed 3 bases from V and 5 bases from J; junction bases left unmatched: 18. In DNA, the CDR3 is TGTGCCAGCAGTGAGGCGGGCGACAGGGGGCGTTGGGTTAATTATGGCTACACCTTC. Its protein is CASSEAGDRGRWVNYGYTF.

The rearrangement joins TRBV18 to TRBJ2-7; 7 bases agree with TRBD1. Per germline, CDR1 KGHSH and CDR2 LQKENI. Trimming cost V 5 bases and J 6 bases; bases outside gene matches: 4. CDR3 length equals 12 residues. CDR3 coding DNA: TGTGCCAGCTCAACGGACAGGACCGAGCAGTACTTC. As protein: CASSTDRTEQYF.

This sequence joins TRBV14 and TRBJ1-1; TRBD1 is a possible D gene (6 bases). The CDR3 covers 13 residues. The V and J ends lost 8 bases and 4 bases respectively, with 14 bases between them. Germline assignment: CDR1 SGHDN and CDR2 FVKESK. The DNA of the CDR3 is TGTGCCAGCTCCCTCGGGGGGCCCACTGAAGCTTTCTTT. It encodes CASSLGGPTEAFF.

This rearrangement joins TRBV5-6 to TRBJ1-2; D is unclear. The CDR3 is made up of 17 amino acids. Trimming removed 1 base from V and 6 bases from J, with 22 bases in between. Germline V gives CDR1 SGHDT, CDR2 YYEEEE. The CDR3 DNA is TGTGCCAGCAGCTTGTTACTCCGGGGTCCCCGCACGGATGGCTACACCTTC. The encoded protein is CASSLLLRGPRTDGYTF.

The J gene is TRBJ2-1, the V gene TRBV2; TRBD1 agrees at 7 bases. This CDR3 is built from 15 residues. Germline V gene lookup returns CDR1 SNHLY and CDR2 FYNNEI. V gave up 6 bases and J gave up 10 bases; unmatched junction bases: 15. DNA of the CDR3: TGTGCCAGCAGCCCACAGGGGCCAACCCACACGGAGCAGTTCTTC. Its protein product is CASSPQGPTHTEQFF.

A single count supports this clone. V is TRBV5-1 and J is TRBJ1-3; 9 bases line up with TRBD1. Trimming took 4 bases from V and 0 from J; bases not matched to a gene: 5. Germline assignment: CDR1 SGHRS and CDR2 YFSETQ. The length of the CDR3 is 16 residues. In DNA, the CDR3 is TGCGCCAGCAGCGTACAGGGGGCGAGCTCTGGAAACACCATATATTTT. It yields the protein CASSVQGASSGNTIYF.

CDR3 coding DNA: TGTGCCAGCAGCCGAGACAGATCCTACGAGCAGTACTTC. Its translation: CASSRDRSYEQYF. The genes are TRBV3-1 (or the pseudogene TRBV3-2) and TRBJ2-7, with D possibly matching TRBD1 (5 bases). Germline lookup yields CDR1 LGHDT and CDR2 YNNKEL (reference sequence). There are 13 residues in the CDR3. Between the trimmed V and J ends, which lost 4 bases and 1 base, there was a span of 8 bases.

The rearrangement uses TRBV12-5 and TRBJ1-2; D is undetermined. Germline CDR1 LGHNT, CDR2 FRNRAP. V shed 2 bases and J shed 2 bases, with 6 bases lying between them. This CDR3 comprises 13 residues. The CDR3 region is CASGLRGNYGYTF. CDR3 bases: TGTGCTAGTGGTTTGCGGGGAAACTATGGCTACACCTTC.

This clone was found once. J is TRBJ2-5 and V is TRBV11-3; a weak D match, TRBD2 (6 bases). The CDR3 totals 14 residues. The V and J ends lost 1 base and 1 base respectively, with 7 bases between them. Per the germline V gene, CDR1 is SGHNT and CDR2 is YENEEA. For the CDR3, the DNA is TGTGCCAGCAGCTTAGTGGGGGGCCAAGAGACCCAGTACTTC. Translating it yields CASSLVGGQETQYF.

The chain's CDR3 is CAWTLRGRETQYF. The CDR3 coding sequence is TGTGCCTGGACCCTCCGGGGGAGGGAGACCCAGTACTTC. The genes are TRBV30 and TRBJ2-5; D is perhaps TRBD2 (6 bases). The CDR3 consists of 13 residues. Trimming cost V 4 bases and J 5 bases, with 14 bases left between them. Germline CDR1 reads GTSNPN; CDR2 reads SVGIG (reference sequence).

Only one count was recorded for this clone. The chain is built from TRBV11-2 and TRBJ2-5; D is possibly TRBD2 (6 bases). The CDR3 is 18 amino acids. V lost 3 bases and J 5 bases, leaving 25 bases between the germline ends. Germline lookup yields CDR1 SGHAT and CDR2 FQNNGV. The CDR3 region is CASSLGPGRPPGGETQYF. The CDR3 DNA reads TGTGCCAGCAGCTTGGGCCCCGGGCGACCGCCTGGGGGGGAGACCCAGTACTTC.

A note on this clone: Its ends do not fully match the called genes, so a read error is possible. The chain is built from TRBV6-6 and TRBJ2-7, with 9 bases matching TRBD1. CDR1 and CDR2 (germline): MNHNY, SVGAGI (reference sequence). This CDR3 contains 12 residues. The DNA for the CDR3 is TGTGCCAGCAGTTACTCTGGGGACAGGGTCACCTTC. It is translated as CASSYSGDRVTF.

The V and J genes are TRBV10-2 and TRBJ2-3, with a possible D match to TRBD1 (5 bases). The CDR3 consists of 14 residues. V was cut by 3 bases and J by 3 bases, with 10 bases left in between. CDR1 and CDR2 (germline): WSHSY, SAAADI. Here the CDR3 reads CASSDRVGTDTQYF. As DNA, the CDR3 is TGCGCCAGCAGTGACAGGGTTGGAACAGATACGCAGTATTTT.